This is a list of T cell receptor beta chains from one sample in a study of cytomegalovirus exposure and HLA in healthy donors. TCRdb's table, derived via immunoSEQ multiplex PCR, lists solely in-frame clones and lacks some. The sample holds some 250,000 clones, 70% to 90% seen once. The sequenced sample consisted of PBMCs. Receptors were obtained from a woman in her twenties or thirties in good health and CMV-seropositive. CDR3s include the opening cysteine and the closing phenylalanine or tryptophan. The D gene is left open where the match is weak.

v_gene: TRBV30; j_gene: TRBJ1-1; d_gene: TRBD1; CDR3aa: CAWSAGDRGTEAFF; CDR3nt: TGTGCCTGGAGCGCCGGGGACAGGGGCACTGAAGCTTTCTTT
v_gene: TRBV7-9; j_gene: TRBJ1-1; d_gene: -; CDR3aa: CASSWAEVTEAFF; CDR3nt: TGTGCCAGCAGCTGGGCGGAGGTCACTGAAGCTTTCTTT
v_gene: TRBV5-5; j_gene: TRBJ2-7; d_gene: -; CDR3aa: CASSRKTDNYEQYF; CDR3nt: TGTGCCAGCAGCCGGAAAACGGACAACTACGAGCAGTACTTC
v_gene: TRBV19; j_gene: TRBJ2-1; d_gene: TRBD2; CDR3aa: CASRRLAGELYNEQFF; CDR3nt: TGTGCCAGTAGGAGACTAGCGGGGGAATTATACAATGAGCAGTTCTTC
v_gene: TRBV10-3; j_gene: TRBJ2-1; d_gene: TRBD2; CDR3aa: CAISDISGSDEQFF; CDR3nt: TGTGCCATCAGTGATATTAGCGGGAGTGATGAGCAGTTCTTC
v_gene: TRBV9; j_gene: TRBJ1-2; d_gene: TRBD1; CDR3aa: CASSDAGGRHSNYGYTF; CDR3nt: TGTGCCAGCAGCGACGCAGGGGGCCGCCATTCTAACTATGGCTACACCTTC
v_gene: TRBV9; j_gene: TRBJ2-3; d_gene: TRBD2; CDR3aa: CASSTGGGADTQYF; CDR3nt: TGTGCCAGCAGCACGGGAGGCGGGGCAGATACGCAGTATTTT
v_gene: TRBV5-4; j_gene: TRBJ2-7; d_gene: TRBD1; CDR3aa: CASSGTGAYEQYF; CDR3nt: TGTGCCAGCAGCGGGACAGGAGCCTACGAGCAGTACTTC
v_gene: TRBV5-4; j_gene: TRBJ2-7; d_gene: -; CDR3aa: CASSPGVSSYEQYF; CDR3nt: TGTGCCAGCAGCCCCGGGGTCTCCTCCTACGAGCAGTACTTC
v_gene: TRBV27; j_gene: TRBJ1-1; d_gene: -; CDR3aa: CASSLYYRGAEAFF; CDR3nt: TGTGCCAGCAGTTTGTACTACCGGGGGGCGGAAGCTTTCTTT
v_gene: TRBV7-2; j_gene: TRBJ1-5; d_gene: -; CDR3aa: CASSLAAGDQPQHF; CDR3nt: TGTGCCAGCAGCTTAGCGGCAGGGGACCAGCCCCAGCATTTT